These 2 T cell receptor beta chains came from one sample sequenced in a study of post-analysis software for immune sequencing data. Researchers reported that TCR beta cDNA libraries carried unique molecular identifiers. TCRdb re-called the PCR reads through MiXCR, storing one row per CDR3 protein. Of 820,000 or so distinct CDR3 sequences in the sample, about 50% were seen once. Regarding the study as a whole: Comparison of patients with controls showed four or five TRBV segments more frequent in patients, TRBV5-6, TRBV5-1 and TRBV20-1 among them.

Which antigens these TCRs recognize remains unknown. The material sequenced was blood. These receptors were collected from a girl aged 10 to 17 with multiple sclerosis.

The chain uses TRBV11-2 and TRBJ2-3, with D possibly being TRBD1 or TRBD2 (5 bases each). CDR1 SGHAT and CDR2 FQNNGV come from the germline V gene. Trimming removed 5 bases from V and 9 bases from J, with 18 bases in between. This CDR3 is 14 amino acids long. The CDR3 coding sequence is TGTGCCAGCAGCCAAGGGGAGTTCCGCATGACGCAGTATTTT. It is translated as CASSQGEFRMTQYF.

The V gene is TRBV18, the J gene TRBJ1-5; maybe TRBD1 (6 bases). Germline V CDR1 and CDR2: KGHSH, LQKENI. There are 13 residues in the CDR3. Trimming stripped 5 bases from V and 5 bases from J, with 10 bases between. This CDR3 is CASSIQGDQPQHF. CDR3 nucleotides: TGTGCCAGCTCAATACAGGGAGATCAGCCCCAGCATTTT. Supplemented by reference TRBV18 and TRBJ1-5, the full variable domain reads NAGVMQNPRHLVRRRGQEARLRCSPMKGHSHVYWYRQLPEEGLKFMVYLQKENIIDESGMPKERFSAEFPKEGPSILRIQQVVRGDSAAYFCASSIQGDQPQHFGDGTRLSIL.